This T cell receptor beta chain was retrieved from a study of shared clonotypes between healthy human individuals. The CDR3 is made up of 15 amino acids. Trimming stripped 7 bases from V and 1 base from J, with 16 bases between. CDR1 is MNHEY and CDR2 is SVGAGI in the germline V gene. Notes on this clone: The target antigen is unknown.

General study findings and limits: What rarefaction showed was incomplete sorted-subset sequencing despite large depth.

Original handling: Filtering differed, since immunoSEQ gave only junction sequences and no quality scores. Clones were read by immunoSEQ multiplex PCR, and TCRdb kept only the in-frame ones, dropping some. Clone size and V and J calls were adopted from that table, with D and trimming inferred from the DNA. Among some 2,500,000 clones listed, over 85% were seen once. The rearrangement joins TRBV6-5 to TRBJ1-1, with D possibly TRBD1 on 5 matching bases. The TCR comes from a young man in good health. Some clones in this sample may be carry-over from other donors' samples. Sequenced input: naive CD4+ T cells from PBMCs. As to subset: CD45RA+ positively selected. The CDR3 DNA is TGTGCCAGCAAAGTGAGGGGACCCCGGAACACTGAAGCTTTCTTT. It yields the protein CASKVRGPRNTEAFF.